One sample yielded the 15 T cell receptor beta chains listed below, sequenced in a study of beta chain features in type 1 diabetes. Every isolated RNA sample was fully reverse transcribed, so sequencing captured expressed TCRB transcripts. Produced via immunoSEQ multiplex PCR; TCRdb's table is partial and in-frame only. The table lists around 310,000 clones, about 13% of them singletons. Findings and limits, study-wide: Type 1 diabetes patients had TCRB CDR3s that were shorter (moderately but significantly so) in all four CD4+ subsets.

These receptors' targets are unknown. The sequencing input was naive CD4+ T cells from blood. These receptor sequences come from a woman between 18 and 29 years old with type 1 diabetes.

The J gene is TRBJ1-2, the V gene TRBV7-9; tentative D call: TRBD1 (5 bases). Trimming took off 1 base at V and 4 bases at J, with 16 bases between the two ends. The CDR3 consists of 16 residues. CDR1 and CDR2 from the germline V gene are SEHNR and FQNEAQ (reference sequence). The CDR3 is CASSLGSQGAGYGYTF. Written as DNA, the CDR3 is TGTGCCAGCAGCTTAGGGTCGCAGGGTGCTGGCTATGGCTACACCTTC.

This clone was seen a few times. The CDR3 region is CASSKGVQGYEQYV. The CDR3, as DNA: TGTGCCAGCAGCAAAGGCGTACAGGGCTACGAGCAGTACGTC. This rearrangement joins TRBV21-1 to TRBJ2-7; the table names TRBD1, a call not compared with the DNA. TRBV21-1 is recorded as a pseudogene. The CDR3 covers 14 residues.

This clone was seen a few times. V is TRBV29-1 and J is TRBJ2-7; no reliable D call. The CDR3 runs to 12 residues. Germline V CDR1 and CDR2: SQVTM, ANQGSEA. V was shortened by 7 bases and J by 5 bases, with 15 bases between the two germline ends. The CDR3 loop reads CSAQFLRDEQYF. The CDR3 DNA follows: TGCAGCGCCCAATTCCTTAGAGACGAGCAGTACTTC.

V gene TRBV6-6 combines with J gene TRBJ2-1; 7 bases agree with TRBD2. This CDR3 spans 16 amino acids. Germline CDR1 MNHNY, CDR2 SVGAGI (reference sequence). V lost 0 bases to trimming and J lost 2 bases; unmatched junction nucleotides: 4. For the CDR3, the DNA is TGTGCCAGCAGTTACTCTTCTAGCGGAACCTACAATGAGCAGTTCTTC. It codes for CASSYSSSGTYNEQFF.

This clone was seen a handful of times. The chain carries TRBV5-4 and TRBJ2-7; TRBD2 matches at 9 bases. The V segment lost 0 bases and the J segment 6 bases; nucleotides outside the gene matches: 13. The germline CDR1 and CDR2 sequences are SGHNT and YYREEE (reference sequence). CDR3 size: 17 residues. CDR3 in DNA: TGTGCCAGCAGCTTGGATCGGCTAGCGGGACTGAATCCCGAGCAGTACGTC. Translated: CASSLDRLAGLNPEQYV.

This clone was seen a few times. The CDR3 is CATSRGTSGTQETQYF. As DNA, the CDR3 is TGTGCCACCAGCAGGGGGACTAGCGGGACCCAAGAGACCCAGTACTTC. The chain joins TRBV15 to TRBJ2-5; 13 nucleotides agree with TRBD2. Per germline, CDR1 LNHNV and CDR2 YYDKDF (reference sequence). The CDR3 runs to 16 residues. V was clipped by 3 bases and J by 1 base; unmatched bases: 2.

In its sample, this clone was seen a few times. V gene TRBV18 combines with J gene TRBJ2-7; TRBD1 matches 8 bases. The trim removed 3 bases at V and 4 bases at J, leaving 2 bases unmatched. The CDR3 consists of 13 residues. CDR1 and CDR2 (germline): KGHSH, LQKENI. CDR3: CASSPRTGYEQYF. In DNA form, the CDR3 reads TGTGCCAGCTCACCCCGGACAGGGTACGAGCAGTACTTC.

This clone has just a few counts. This chain connects TRBV7-2 to TRBJ2-3; D is unclear. CDR1 is SGHTA and CDR2 is FQGNSA in the germline V gene. This CDR3 spans 14 amino acids. V was pared by 2 bases and J by 4 bases, with 10 bases between. The CDR3 spells CASSLFQVSDTQYF. The CDR3, as DNA: TGTGCCAGCAGCTTATTCCAGGTTTCAGATACGCAGTATTTT.

This clone was seen only a few times. The rearrangement links TRBV7-2 to TRBJ1-1; D is unclear. Trimming removed 1 base at V and 8 bases at J, with 11 bases between. The CDR3 covers 13 residues. Germline CDR1 SGHTA, CDR2 FQGNSA. In DNA form, the CDR3 reads TGTGCCAGCAGCTTAGATCTCGGGGTGGAAGCTTTCTTT. Amino acid sequence: CASSLDLGVEAFF.

The gene calls are TRBV30 and TRBJ1-5, with D possibly TRBD1 on 5 matching bases. The V and J ends lost 0 bases and 4 bases respectively, with 13 bases between them. The CDR3 is made up of 15 amino acids. The germline V gene encodes CDR1 GTSNPN and CDR2 SVGIG (reference sequence). For the CDR3, the DNA is TGTGCCTGGAGTGTTGGGGCCGCCGGGAATCAGCCCCAGCATTTT. It specifies CAWSVGAAGNQPQHF.

This sequence joins TRBV6-6 and TRBJ2-7; D gene uncertain. The V gene's germline CDR1 is MNHNY and CDR2 SVGAGI (reference sequence). CDR3 length: 14 amino acids. V lost 0 bases and J lost 1, with 7 bases in between. The CDR3 DNA reads as TGTGCCAGCAGTTACTCTCCAGGTTCCTACGAGCAGTACGTC. Translating gives CASSYSPGSYEQYV.

This clone was seen a single time. The J gene is TRBJ1-2, the V gene TRBV30, with no clear D. V was pared by 3 bases and J by 4 bases, with 9 bases between. The germline gives CDR1 GTSNPN, CDR2 SVGIG (reference sequence). This CDR3 region has 12 residues. The CDR3 bases are TGTGCCTGGAGGGAGGGTTCCTATGGCTACACCTTC. Its protein product is CAWREGSYGYTF.

The chain recombines TRBV6-5 with TRBJ2-7, with 7 nucleotides matching TRBD1. Germline CDR1 MNHEY, CDR2 SVGAGI. There are 14 residues in the CDR3. V lost 6 bases and J lost 1; bases outside the gene matches: 6. The CDR3 region is CASSRDRGSYEQYV. In DNA, the CDR3 is TGTGCCAGCAGCCGGGACAGAGGATCCTACGAGCAGTACGTC.

The chain is built from TRBV29-1 and TRBJ2-4; TRBD1 matches at 7 bases. CDR3 size: 13 residues. With V trimmed by 7 bases and J by 8 bases, 11 bases remained unmatched. Per germline, CDR1 SQVTM and CDR2 ANQGSEA. DNA for the CDR3: TGCAGCGCCCAGACAGGGTATGGAGACATTCAGTACTTC. This translates into CSAQTGYGDIQYF.

A few counts support this clone. The chain links TRBV28 to TRBJ2-6; possibly TRBD2 for D (6 bases). V gave up 6 bases and J gave up 1 base, with 16 bases separating them. Per germline, CDR1 MDHEN and CDR2 SYDVKM. The CDR3 consists of 17 residues. DNA for the CDR3: TGTGCCAGCAGGTCAGCGGGTCCGAGGTCTGGGGCCAACGTCCTGACTTTC. It codes for CASRSAGPRSGANVLTF.